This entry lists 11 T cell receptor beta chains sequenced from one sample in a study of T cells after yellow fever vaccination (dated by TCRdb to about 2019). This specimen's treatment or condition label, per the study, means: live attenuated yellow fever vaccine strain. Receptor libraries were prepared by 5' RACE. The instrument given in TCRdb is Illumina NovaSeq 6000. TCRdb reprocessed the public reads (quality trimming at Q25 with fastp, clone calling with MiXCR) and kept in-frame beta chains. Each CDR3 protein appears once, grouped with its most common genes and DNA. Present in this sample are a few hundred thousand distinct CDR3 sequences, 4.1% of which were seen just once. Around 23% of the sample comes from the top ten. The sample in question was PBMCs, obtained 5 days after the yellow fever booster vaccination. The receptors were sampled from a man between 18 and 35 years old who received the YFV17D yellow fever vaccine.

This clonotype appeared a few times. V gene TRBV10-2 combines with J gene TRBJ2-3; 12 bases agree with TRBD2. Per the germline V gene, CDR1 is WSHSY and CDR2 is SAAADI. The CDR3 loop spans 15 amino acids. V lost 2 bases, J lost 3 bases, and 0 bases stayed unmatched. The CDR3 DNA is TGCGCCAGCAGTGAGGGACTAGCGGGAACAGATACGCAGTATTTT. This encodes CASSEGLAGTDTQYF.

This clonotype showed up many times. In nucleotides, the CDR3 is TGCGCCAGCAGCCATACTTATGAGGGGGAAGAGACCCAGTACTTC. As protein: CASSHTYEGEETQYF. V and J are TRBV4-1 and TRBJ2-5, with TRBD1 as a possible D gene (6 bases). The CDR3 sequence is 15 residues long. Germline V gives CDR1 MGHRA, CDR2 YSYEKL. Trimming shortened V by 3 bases and J by 3 bases, and 14 bases separated the two germline ends.

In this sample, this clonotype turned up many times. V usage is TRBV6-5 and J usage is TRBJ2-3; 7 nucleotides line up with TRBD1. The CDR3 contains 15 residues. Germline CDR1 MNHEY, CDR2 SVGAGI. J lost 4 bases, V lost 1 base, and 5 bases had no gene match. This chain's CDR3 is CASSYFGDSSDTQYF. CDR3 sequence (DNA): TGTGCCAGCAGTTACTTTGGGGACAGTTCAGATACGCAGTATTTT.

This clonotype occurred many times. CDR3 sequence: CASSFVVAGGLGNEQFF. In DNA, the CDR3 is TGTGCCAGCAGCTTCGTCGTGGCGGGGGGTTTGGGGAATGAGCAGTTCTTC. The chain carries TRBV7-2 and TRBJ2-1; 8 positions agree with TRBD2. Germline CDR1 SGHTA, CDR2 FQGNSA. The CDR3 has 17 residues. The V gene end was trimmed by 3 bases and the J gene end by 7 bases; junction bases not matched to a gene: 14.

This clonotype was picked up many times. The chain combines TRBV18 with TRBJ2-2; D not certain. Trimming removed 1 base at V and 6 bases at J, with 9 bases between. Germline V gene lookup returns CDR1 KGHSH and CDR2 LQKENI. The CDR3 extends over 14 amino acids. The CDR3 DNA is TGTGCCAGCTCACCACGCCCCATATCCGGGGAGCTGTTTTTT. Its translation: CASSPRPISGELFF.

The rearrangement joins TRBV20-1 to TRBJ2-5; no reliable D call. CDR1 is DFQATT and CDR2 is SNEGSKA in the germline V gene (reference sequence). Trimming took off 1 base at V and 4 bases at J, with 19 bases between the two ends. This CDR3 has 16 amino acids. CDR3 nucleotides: TGCAGTGCTAGAGTTCAGGCGTGGCTCTTCCGAGAGACCCAGTACTTC. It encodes CSARVQAWLFRETQYF.

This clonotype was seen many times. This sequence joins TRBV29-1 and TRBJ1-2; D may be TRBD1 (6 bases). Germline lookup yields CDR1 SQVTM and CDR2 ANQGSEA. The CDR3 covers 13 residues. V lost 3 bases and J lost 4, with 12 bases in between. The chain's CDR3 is CSVDPGASYGYTF. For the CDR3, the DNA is TGCAGCGTTGACCCGGGGGCTAGCTATGGCTACACCTTC.

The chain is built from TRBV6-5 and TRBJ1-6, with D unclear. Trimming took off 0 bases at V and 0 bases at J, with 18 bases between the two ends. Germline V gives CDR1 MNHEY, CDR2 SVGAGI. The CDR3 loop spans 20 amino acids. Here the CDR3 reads CASSYSIGLGSSSYNSPLHF. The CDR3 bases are TGTGCCAGCAGTTACTCGATCGGGTTGGGCTCCAGCTCCTATAATTCACCCCTCCACTTT.

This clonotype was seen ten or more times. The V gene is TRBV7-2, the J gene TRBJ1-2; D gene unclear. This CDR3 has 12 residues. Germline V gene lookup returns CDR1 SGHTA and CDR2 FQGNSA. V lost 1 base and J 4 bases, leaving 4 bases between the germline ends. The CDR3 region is CASSLEPYGYTF. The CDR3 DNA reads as TGTGCCAGCAGCTTAGAACCCTATGGCTACACCTTC.

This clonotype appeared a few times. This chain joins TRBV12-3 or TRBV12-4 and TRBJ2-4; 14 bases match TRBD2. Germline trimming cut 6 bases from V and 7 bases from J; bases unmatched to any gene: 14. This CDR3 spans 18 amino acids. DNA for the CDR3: TGTGCCAGCAGCCCCTCTCGTCCGGGACTAGCGGGGGTGAACATTCAGTACTTC. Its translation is CASSPSRPGLAGVNIQYF.

The chain's CDR3 is CASSFEGRYEQYF. The CDR3 nucleotides are TGCGCCAGCAGCTTCGAGGGACGGTACGAGCAGTACTTC. The chain combines TRBV5-1 with TRBJ2-7; D is perhaps TRBD1 or TRBD2 (5 bases each). Trimming cost V 2 bases and J 4 bases, with 10 bases left between them. Germline V gene lookup returns CDR1 SGHRS and CDR2 YFSETQ. This CDR3 contains 13 residues.